This T cell receptor (beta chain) is drawn from a study of cytomegalovirus exposure and HLA in healthy donors (dated by TCRdb to about 2017). For context, the study as a whole: According to an earlier analysis of a few hundred of the donors, about 170 million T cells yielded 117 million unique TCR beta sequences and approximately 300 Gb of sequence data. An early release covering roughly 600 HLA-typed donors comprised around 300 gigabases of sequencing data and approximately 85 million unique TCR sequences. Of the roughly 400 genotyped donors, over 70% fell in the genetic ancestry cluster associated with self-reported Caucasian donors. The study was designed to test whether signatures of past pathogen exposure could be identified by cataloging public T cell receptors. The study profiled the T cell repertoires of around 700 subjects by immunosequencing and related them to cytomegalovirus serostatus. A separate validation cohort of about 110 different subjects was used in addition to the approximately 670-subject first cohort. High-throughput TCR immunosequencing, statistical association of individual TCRs with disease status, and machine learning were combined to predict cytomegalovirus infection status. To study patterns of TCR occurrence, a later analysis re-analyzed previously published TCR beta repertoires from 666 donors and added high-resolution HLA genotyping. In the later analysis, no new phenotypic data were used to find candidate immune exposures; instead, reliance was placed on TCR beta sequences and their occurrence across donors. An earlier analysis of 587 of the donors used high-throughput TCR beta sequencing to judge whether each TCR beta V gene segment behaved as functional or pseudogenic. Donor age, sex, ethnicity and CMV serostatus were compiled together with the repertoire data. A later genetic analysis used genome-wide SNP genotypes for about three fifths of the 666 donors, treating that subset as a discovery cohort. Every repertoire in the discovery cohort had been generated on one and the same sequencing platform. Class I and class II HLA loci were covered by the typing at four-digit resolution. Typing coverage differed by locus: A, B, C, DRB1 and DQB1 were typed in roughly 620-630 donors, DQA1 in about 550, DPA1 in some 570, and DPB1 in approximately 450. Four or five DR-DQ haplotypes were handled as single units for association and clustering, since linkage in the cohort was strong. On average, around 230,000 unique TCR beta nucleotide sequences were sequenced per donor among 350 to 400 genotyped donors of the cohort, with 15% to 20% of those sequences being non-productive. Results the study describes overall, beyond this receptor: Broadly in line with IMGT annotations, most TCR beta V segments showed up in productive rearrangements about 87% or about 30% of the time in an earlier analysis of 587 of the donors. Compared with the 666-donor mean, donors in an Asian-associated ancestry cluster had fewer N-insertions in productive TCRs, according to a later genetic analysis. A later analysis found that HLA-associated TCR beta chains were more clonally expanded and had lower generation probabilities than equally common non-associated chains. A group of highly shared sequence variants was considered likely to be a technical artifact of the sequencing pipeline. It was suggested by the authors that the approach could potentially be generalized to other disease states and immunological phenotypes. A further reported finding was that TCR beta sequences accurately predicted the HLA-A and HLA-B alleles for most subjects in the first cohort. When HLA alleles, especially DR and DQ, strongly co-occurred, TCR associations were difficult to assign to individual alleles. In both the original and validation cohorts, the classifier was reported to diagnose cytomegalovirus status with high specificity and sensitivity. Across donors, most TCR sequences were observed very rarely, whereas some public TCRs were present in many individuals. A later analysis reported that several top co-occurrence clusters appeared linked to parvovirus B19, influenza, CMV and Epstein-Barr virus. About 15 rarely observed V segments, including chromosome 9 orphons, were excluded from the earlier analysis of several hundred of the donors because counts were too low. Correlated functional status among segregating V segments might reflect linkage disequilibrium, but an unknown experimental factor could not be ruled out. Most CMV-associated TCR beta chains appeared to be HLA-restricted in a later analysis, and the HLA associations seemed to be driven largely by CMV exposure. Presence/absence analyses assumed roughly uniform sequencing depth across donors, an assumption that may not hold. A few of the identified cytomegalovirus-associated TCR beta chains were confirmed in vitro to be specific for cytomegalovirus antigens. A later analysis associated about 17,000 TCR beta sequences with specific HLA alleles at a false discovery rate of 0.05. An association between a missense DCLRE1C variant and V-gene and J-gene trimming of TCR beta chains was found in a later genetic analysis and replicated in an independent cohort. In this cohort, only TCR beta chains were sequenced, and detectable features were limited by the absence of alpha or paired-chain data. Some IMGT-functional V segments, including TRBV6-2 and TRBV6-3, could not be told apart with the 87-base-pair reads, so those segments were excluded. A later analysis found that TCR association rates varied across HLA loci, with DRB1 alleles showing the most associated TCRs and HLA-C alleles the fewest. The study listed around 160 TCR beta chains as associated with cytomegalovirus. Immune exposure information for the cohort was limited to CMV serostatus. Because some donors lacked HLA typing at each locus, the association tests relied only on the typed subset.

The method was the immunoSEQ multiplex PCR assay. For the multiplex PCR, a mixture combining 60 forward primers for TCR Vbeta segments and 13 reverse primers for TCR Jbeta segments was used. The CDR3 region of rearranged TCR beta genes was amplified from genomic DNA by a multiplex PCR assay. On the Illumina HiSeq System, the amplified TCR beta libraries were sequenced as 87-base-pair reads. The paper's processing steps were these. In a later analysis, approximately 74 million unique TCR beta chains were counted across the approximately 640 repertoires, and roughly 11 million of these chains were shared by at least two donors. A nearest-neighbor algorithm error-corrected the raw reads and collapsed the reads into unique sequences, merging closely related sequences to remove PCR and sequencing errors. To assign V, D and J gene segments, CDR3 sequences were aligned to IMGT reference sequences. For a sequence to be retained, at least a six-nucleotide match to both a V gene segment and a J gene segment was required. Rearrangements were classified as productive when the CDR3 lacked stop codons and remained in frame with V and J, and all other rearrangements were classified as non-productive. CDR3 was defined by IMGT convention, running from the second conserved V-encoded cysteine to the conserved J-encoded phenylalanine. The earlier analysis of more than 450 of the donors excluded sequences that lacked an unambiguous match to a single V gene segment. In an earlier analysis of a few hundred of the donors, V segments were called functional above 56.7% productive rearrangements and were called segregating when the between-donor standard deviation exceeded 5%. A statistical classification framework was developed to diagnose cytomegalovirus status using the catalog of TCR beta chain sequences. A later analysis assigned V and J genes by comparing TCR nucleotide sequences with IMGT/GENE-DB human TR gene sequences. In a later analysis, CDR3 sequences and most-parsimonious VDJ recombination scenarios were assigned using the TCRdist pipeline. In a later analysis, every TCR beta chain was defined by the combination of its CDR3 amino acid sequence and its V-gene family, and reads without a unique V-gene family were dropped. In a later analysis, several hundred highly shared, low-generation-probability nucleotide sequences were removed to address suspected cross-contamination and a sequencing artifact. A later analysis calculated a clonal expansion index for each public chain from normalized within-repertoire ranks of inferred template counts. In a later analysis, generation probabilities were computed using a VDJ recombination model fitted to out-of-frame rearrangements, and the results were checked against IGoR. A later analysis scored TCR-TCR, TCR-HLA and TCR-CMV co-occurrence with hypergeometric tests, applying a repertoire-size bias correction to TCR pairs. False discovery rates were estimated in a later analysis by permuting HLA or CMV assignments 20 times. In a later analysis, co-occurring TCRs were grouped using DBSCAN, and TCRdist sequence similarity was added for clustering within HLA-allele-positive subsets. Repertoires with fewer than 30,000 or more than 120,000 public chains were left out of co-occurrence clustering, as were about five repertoires with anomalous nucleotide sharing. TCRdb stores this immuneACCESS table with in-frame sequences only. Part of the clones is absent; in the studies checked, under half of the shortfall reflects unresolved V genes, and no reason is known for the rest. For V, J and clone size, that table is used; D and trimming come from the DNA. In this sample the table shows some 110,000 clones, over 70% of which occur a single time. Clones ranked in the top ten supply roughly 5.7% of the sample.

Concerning this clone: No cognate antigen has been identified for it. Nothing much larger sits one base from this clone, and base qualities are not available.

V ends up 5 bases short and J 3 bases short, with an unmatched junction base count of 9. CDR1 and CDR2 were assigned from the germline V gene as SGHAT and FQNNGV. Measured from the cysteine to the phenylalanine, the CDR3 is 15 residues long. The read is trimmed to its CDR3 DNA, 45 bases read in frame from base 1. The cohort was made up of roughly 670 healthy bone marrow donors. Cohort members were all nominally healthy when sampled, although unrecorded immune exposures were likely present. The donor was CMV seronegative and belonged to the group of 352 seronegative cohort members. A peripheral blood sample was provided by each donor, and peripheral blood mononuclear cells were used for TCR beta sequencing. The Qiagen DNeasy Blood Extraction Kit was used to extract genomic DNA from the blood cell samples.

The clonotype was recovered from a male donor in good health and CMV-seronegative. The chain is made from TRBV11-2 and TRBJ2-7; 8 central bases correspond to TRBD2. Sample: PBMCs. The CDR3 here reads CASSLEAGAHYEQYF. The nucleotide sequence reads TGTGCCAGCAGCCTCGAAGCGGGAGCCCACTACGAGCAGTACTTC.